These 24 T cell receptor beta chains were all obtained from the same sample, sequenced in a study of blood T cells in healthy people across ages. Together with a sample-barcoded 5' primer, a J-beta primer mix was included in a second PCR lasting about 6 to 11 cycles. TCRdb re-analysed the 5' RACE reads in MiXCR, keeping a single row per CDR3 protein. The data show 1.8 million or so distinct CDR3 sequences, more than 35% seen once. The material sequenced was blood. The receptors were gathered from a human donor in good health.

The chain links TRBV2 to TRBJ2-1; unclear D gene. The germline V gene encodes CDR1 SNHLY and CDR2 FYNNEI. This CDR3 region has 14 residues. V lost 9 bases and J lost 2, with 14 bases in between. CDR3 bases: TGTGCCAGTCGAGAGACCTCAACCTACAATGAGCAGTTCTTC. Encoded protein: CASRETSTYNEQFF.

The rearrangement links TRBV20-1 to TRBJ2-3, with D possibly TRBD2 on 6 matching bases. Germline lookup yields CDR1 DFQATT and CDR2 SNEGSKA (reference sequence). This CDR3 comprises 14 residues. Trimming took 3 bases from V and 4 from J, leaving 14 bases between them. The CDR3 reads CSARSGGDSDTQYF. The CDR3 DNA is TGCAGTGCTAGGTCCGGGGGAGACTCAGATACGCAGTATTTT.

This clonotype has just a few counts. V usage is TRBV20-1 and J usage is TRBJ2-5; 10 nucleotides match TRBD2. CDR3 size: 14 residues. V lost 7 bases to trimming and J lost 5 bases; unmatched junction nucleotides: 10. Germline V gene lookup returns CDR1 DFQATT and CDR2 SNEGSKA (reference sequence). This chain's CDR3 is CSVERGGWGETQYF. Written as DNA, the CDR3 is TGCAGTGTCGAGCGGGGGGGTTGGGGGGAGACCCAGTACTTC.

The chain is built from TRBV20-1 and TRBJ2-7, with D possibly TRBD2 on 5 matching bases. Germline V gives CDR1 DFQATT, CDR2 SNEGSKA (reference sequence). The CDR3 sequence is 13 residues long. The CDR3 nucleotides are TGCAGCCCGTGGCGGGCCAGCTCCTACGAGCAGTACTTC. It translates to CSPWRASSYEQYF.

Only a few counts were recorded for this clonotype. This chain's CDR3 is CASSPMGIGEQFF. CDR3 in DNA: TGTGCCAGCAGCCCAATGGGTATCGGTGAGCAGTTCTTC. The chain couples TRBV3-1 to TRBJ2-1; D not resolved. The V gene's germline CDR1 is LGHDT and CDR2 YNNKEL (reference sequence). Between the trimmed V and J ends, which lost 4 bases and 9 bases, there was a span of 13 bases. The CDR3 is 13 residues long.

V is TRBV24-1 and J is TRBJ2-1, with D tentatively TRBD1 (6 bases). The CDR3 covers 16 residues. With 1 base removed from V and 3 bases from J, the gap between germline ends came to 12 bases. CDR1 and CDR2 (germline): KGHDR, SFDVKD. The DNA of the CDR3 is TGTGCCACCAGTGATTTAAGCAGGGGCGACTACAATGAGCAGTTCTTC. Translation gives CATSDLSRGDYNEQFF.

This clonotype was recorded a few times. CDR3 sequence (DNA): TGTGCCAGCAGCCCCTCGGGGGGAGCGTCGAACACTGAAGCTTTCTTT. Translated, it gives CASSPSGGASNTEAFF. The genes are TRBV7-3 and TRBJ1-1; D possibly corresponds to TRBD1 (5 bases). The CDR3 totals 16 residues. Trimming removed 5 bases at V and 1 base at J, with 17 bases between. The germline V gene encodes CDR1 SGHTA and CDR2 FQGTGA. Full variable domain (rest looked up from reference TRBV7-3 and TRBJ1-1): GAGVSQTPSNKVTEKGKYVELRCDPISGHTALYWYRQSLGQGPEFLIYFQGTGAADDSGLPNDRFFAVRPEGSVSTLKIQRTERGDSAVYLCASSPSGGASNTEAFFGQGTRLTVV.

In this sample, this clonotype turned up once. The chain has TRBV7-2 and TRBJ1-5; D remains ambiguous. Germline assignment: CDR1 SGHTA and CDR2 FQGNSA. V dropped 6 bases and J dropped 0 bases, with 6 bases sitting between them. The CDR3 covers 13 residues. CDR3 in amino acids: CASRLFSNQPQHF. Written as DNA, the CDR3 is TGTGCCAGCAGGTTGTTTAGCAATCAGCCCCAGCATTTT.

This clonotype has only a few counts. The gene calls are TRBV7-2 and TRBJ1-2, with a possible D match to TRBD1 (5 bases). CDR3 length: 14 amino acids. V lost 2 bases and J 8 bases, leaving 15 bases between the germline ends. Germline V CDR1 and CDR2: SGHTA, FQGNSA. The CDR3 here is CASSLHVRAGGYTF. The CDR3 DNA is TGTGCCAGCAGCTTACACGTCAGGGCGGGAGGCTACACCTTC.

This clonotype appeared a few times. CDR3 in DNA: TGTGCCAGCAGCTCGCCCGAGCGGGGGGTTTTTGATGAGCAGTTCTTC. This encodes CASSSPERGVFDEQFF. The genes are TRBV7-6 and TRBJ2-1; 9 bases match TRBD2. This CDR3 contains 16 residues. The germline V gene has CDR1 SGHVS and CDR2 FNYEAQ. V gave up 4 bases and J gave up 8 bases; unmatched junction bases: 12.

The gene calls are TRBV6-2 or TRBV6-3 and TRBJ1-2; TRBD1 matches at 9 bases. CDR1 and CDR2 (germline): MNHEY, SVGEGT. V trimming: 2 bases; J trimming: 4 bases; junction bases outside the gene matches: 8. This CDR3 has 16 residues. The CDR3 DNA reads TGTGCCAGCAGTTACGAACGGGACAGGGCCCTCTATGGCTACACCTTC. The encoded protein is CASSYERDRALYGYTF.

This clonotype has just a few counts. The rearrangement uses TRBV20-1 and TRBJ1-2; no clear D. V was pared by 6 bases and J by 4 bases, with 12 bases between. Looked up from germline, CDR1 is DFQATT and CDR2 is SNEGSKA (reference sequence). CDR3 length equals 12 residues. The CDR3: CSATEGLYGYTF. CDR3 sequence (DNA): TGCAGTGCCACCGAAGGCCTCTATGGCTACACCTTC.

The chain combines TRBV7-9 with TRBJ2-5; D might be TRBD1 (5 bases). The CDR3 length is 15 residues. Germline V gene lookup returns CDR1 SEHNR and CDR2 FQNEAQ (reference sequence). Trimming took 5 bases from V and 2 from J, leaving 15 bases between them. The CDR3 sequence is CASSPRGTSQETQYF. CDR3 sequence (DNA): TGTGCCAGCAGCCCAAGGGGAACATCTCAAGAGACCCAGTACTTC. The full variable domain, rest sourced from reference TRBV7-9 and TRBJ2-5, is DTGVSQNPRHKITKRGQNVTFRCDPISEHNRLYWYRQTLGQGPEFLTYFQNEAQLEKSRLLSDRFSAERPKGSFSTLEIQRTEQGDSAMYLCASSPRGTSQETQYFGPGTRLLVL.

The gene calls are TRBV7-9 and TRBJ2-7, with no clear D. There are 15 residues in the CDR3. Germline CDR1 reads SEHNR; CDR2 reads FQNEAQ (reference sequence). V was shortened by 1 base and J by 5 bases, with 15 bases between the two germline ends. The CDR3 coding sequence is TGTGCCAGCAGCTTAGGATATGGGAATCGCGACGAGCAGTACTTC. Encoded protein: CASSLGYGNRDEQYF.

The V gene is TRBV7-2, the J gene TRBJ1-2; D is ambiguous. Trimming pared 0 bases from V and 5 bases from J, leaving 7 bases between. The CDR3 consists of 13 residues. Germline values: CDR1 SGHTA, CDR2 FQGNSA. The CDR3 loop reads CASSLALTYGYTF. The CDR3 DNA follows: TGTGCCAGCAGCTTAGCCCTTACGTATGGCTACACCTTC.

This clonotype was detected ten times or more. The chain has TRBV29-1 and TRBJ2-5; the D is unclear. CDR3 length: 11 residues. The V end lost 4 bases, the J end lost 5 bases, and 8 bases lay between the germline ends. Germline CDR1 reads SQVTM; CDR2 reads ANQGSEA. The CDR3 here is CSVAPGETQYF. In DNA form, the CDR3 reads TGCAGCGTTGCACCCGGGGAGACCCAGTACTTC.

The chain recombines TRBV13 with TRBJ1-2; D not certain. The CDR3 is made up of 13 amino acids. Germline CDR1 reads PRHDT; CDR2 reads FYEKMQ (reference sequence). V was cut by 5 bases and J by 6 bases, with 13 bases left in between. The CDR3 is CASSGGEEDGYTF. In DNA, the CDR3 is TGTGCCAGCAGCGGCGGGGAGGAGGATGGCTACACCTTC.

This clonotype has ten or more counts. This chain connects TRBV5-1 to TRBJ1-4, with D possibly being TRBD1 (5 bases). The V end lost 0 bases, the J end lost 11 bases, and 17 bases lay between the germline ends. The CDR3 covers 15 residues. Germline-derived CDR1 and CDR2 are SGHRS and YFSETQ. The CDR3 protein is CASSLEFRAVDKLFF. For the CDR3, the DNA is TGCGCCAGCAGCTTGGAGTTCAGGGCAGTGGATAAACTGTTTTTT.

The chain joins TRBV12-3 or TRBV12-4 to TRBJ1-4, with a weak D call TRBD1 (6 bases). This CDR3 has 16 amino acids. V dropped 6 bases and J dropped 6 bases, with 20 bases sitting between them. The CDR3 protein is CASSVGYREEDEKLFF. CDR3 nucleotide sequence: TGTGCCAGCAGCGTGGGATACAGGGAGGAGGATGAAAAACTGTTTTTT.

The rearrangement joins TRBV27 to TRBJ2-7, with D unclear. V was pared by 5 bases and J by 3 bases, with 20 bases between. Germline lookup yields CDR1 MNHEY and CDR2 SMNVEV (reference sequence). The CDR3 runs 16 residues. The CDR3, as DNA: TGTGCCAGCAGTCGCTCCTTCCACGATGGGTACTACGAGCAGTACTTC. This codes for CASSRSFHDGYYEQYF.

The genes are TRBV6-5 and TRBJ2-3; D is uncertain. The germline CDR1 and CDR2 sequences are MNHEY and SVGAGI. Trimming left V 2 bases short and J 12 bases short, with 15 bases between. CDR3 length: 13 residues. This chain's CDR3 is CASSYPSLGTQYF. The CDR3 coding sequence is TGTGCCAGCAGTTACCCCTCGCTGGGAACACAGTATTTT.

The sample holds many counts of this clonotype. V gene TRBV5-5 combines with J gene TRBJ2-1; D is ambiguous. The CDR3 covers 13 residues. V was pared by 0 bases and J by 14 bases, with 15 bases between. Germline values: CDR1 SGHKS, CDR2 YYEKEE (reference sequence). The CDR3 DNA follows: TGTGCCAGCAGCTTGGGGCTCGAAGGTTTGGAGTTCTTC. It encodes CASSLGLEGLEFF.

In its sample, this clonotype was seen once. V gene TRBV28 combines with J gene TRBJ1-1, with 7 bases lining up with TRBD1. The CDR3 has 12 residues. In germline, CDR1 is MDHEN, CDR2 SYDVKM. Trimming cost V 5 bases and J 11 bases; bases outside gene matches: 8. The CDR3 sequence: CASSVQGEGAFF. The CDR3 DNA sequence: TGTGCCAGCAGTGTCCAGGGGGAGGGGGCTTTCTTT.

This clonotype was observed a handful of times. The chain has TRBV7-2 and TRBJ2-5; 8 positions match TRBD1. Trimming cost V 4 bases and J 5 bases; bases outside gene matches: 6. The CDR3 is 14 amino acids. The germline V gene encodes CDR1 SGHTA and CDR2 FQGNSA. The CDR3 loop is CASSSHRGIETQYF. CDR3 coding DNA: TGTGCCAGCAGCTCCCACAGGGGGATCGAGACCCAGTACTTC.